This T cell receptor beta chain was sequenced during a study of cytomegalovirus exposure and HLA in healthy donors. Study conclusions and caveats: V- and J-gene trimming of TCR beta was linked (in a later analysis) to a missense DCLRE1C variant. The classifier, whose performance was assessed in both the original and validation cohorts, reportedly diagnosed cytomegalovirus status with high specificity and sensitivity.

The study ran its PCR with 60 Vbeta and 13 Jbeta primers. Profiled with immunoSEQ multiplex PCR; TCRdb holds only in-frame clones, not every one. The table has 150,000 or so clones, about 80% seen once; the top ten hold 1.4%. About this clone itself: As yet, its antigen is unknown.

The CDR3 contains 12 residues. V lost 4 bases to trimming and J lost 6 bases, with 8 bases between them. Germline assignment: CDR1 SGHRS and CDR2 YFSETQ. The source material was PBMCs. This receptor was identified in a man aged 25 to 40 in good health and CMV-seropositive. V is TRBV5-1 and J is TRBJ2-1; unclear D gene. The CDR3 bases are TGCGCCAGCAGCAAGAGTTCCAATGAGCAGTTCTTC. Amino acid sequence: CASSKSSNEQFF.